The source of this TCR beta chain is a study of beta chain features in type 1 diabetes. What was sequenced were expressed TCRB transcripts, since all of the isolated RNA had been reverse transcribed. The data were produced by immunoSEQ multiplex PCR, yet TCRdb's version contains in-frame clones alone and is incomplete. The table records about 400,000 clones, roughly 12% of them present only once. Germline V gene data show CDR1 as SEHNR and CDR2 as FQNEAQ (reference sequence). The CDR3 has 19 amino acids. V shed 1 base, J shed 0 bases, and the junction held 10 bases outside the gene matches. A single heparinised draw of around 110 mL on average was taken per donor. Once sorted, every population was more than 98% pure.

The rearrangement links TRBV7-9 to TRBJ2-4; 9 bases are shared with TRBD2. Sequenced sample: naive CD4+ T cells from blood. This TCR came from a young man in good health. The chain's CDR3 is CASSLEAAGGNLAKNIQYF. The CDR3 coding sequence is TGTGCCAGCAGCTTAGAGGCAGCGGGGGGAAATCTAGCCAAAAACATTCAGTACTTC.